Presented here are 19 T cell receptor beta chains from one specimen sequenced in a study of technical replicates of blood from a few donors. Profiled with immunoSEQ multiplex PCR; TCRdb holds only in-frame clones, not every one. The table records tens of thousands of clones, just under 95% of them present only once. The specimen sequenced was T cells isolated from PBMCs. The receptors were sampled from a human donor in good health.

The V and J genes are TRBV30 and TRBJ1-4; D gene ambiguous. Trimming pared 4 bases from V and 5 bases from J, leaving 11 bases between. This CDR3 contains 13 residues. Germline values: CDR1 GTSNPN, CDR2 SVGIG (reference sequence). In DNA, the CDR3 is TGTGCCTGGACCCCCAGTGCCAATGAAAAACTGTTTTTT. Translating gives CAWTPSANEKLFF.

In DNA form, the CDR3 reads TGTGCCAGCAGCTTAAATCAGGGGGCCAATGGCTACACCTTC. Its translation: CASSLNQGANGYTF. The V call is TRBV7-3, the J call TRBJ1-2; TRBD1 agrees at 8 bases. J lost 6 bases, V lost 1 base, and 4 bases had no gene match. This CDR3 region has 14 residues. Germline assignment: CDR1 SGHTA and CDR2 FQGTGA.

The CDR3 loop reads CASSSGGANRNTIYF. The CDR3 region has the DNA TGTGCCAGCAGTTCGGGGGGTGCGAATAGAAACACCATATATTTT. The V call is TRBV28, the J call TRBJ1-3; weak D call: TRBD1 (5 bases). This CDR3 has 15 residues. V lost 4 bases and J 5 bases, leaving 15 bases between the germline ends. CDR1 and CDR2 from the germline V gene are MDHEN and SYDVKM.

V and J are TRBV5-1 and TRBJ1-5; a weak D match, TRBD1 (5 bases). This CDR3 region has 15 residues. The germline CDR1 and CDR2 sequences are SGHRS and YFSETQ. V was cut by 5 bases and J by 7 bases, with 19 bases left in between. The CDR3 loop reads CASSRGGELGQPQHF. The CDR3 DNA reads as TGCGCCAGCAGTCGAGGAGGGGAGCTAGGGCAGCCCCAGCATTTT. Full variable domain (rest looked up from reference TRBV5-1 and TRBJ1-5): KAGVTQTPRYLIKTRGQQVTLSCSPISGHRSVSWYQQTPGQGLQFLFEYFSETQRNKGNFPGRFSGRQFSNSRSEMNVSTLELGDSALYLCASSRGGELGQPQHFGDGTRLSIL.

V usage is TRBV5-1 and J usage is TRBJ2-3; 10 bases match TRBD2. CDR1 and CDR2 (germline): SGHRS, YFSETQ. With V trimmed by 7 bases and J by 1 base, 3 bases remained unmatched. The CDR3 contains 14 residues. CDR3 sequence (DNA): TGCGCCAGCGCCGGGACTAGCGGCACAGATACGCAGTATTTT. It translates to CASAGTSGTDTQYF.

V is TRBV19 and J is TRBJ1-3; D is perhaps TRBD1 (5 bases). From germline, CDR1 is LNHDA and CDR2 SQIVND (reference sequence). The V and J ends lost 8 bases and 3 bases respectively, with 8 bases between them. CDR3 size: 12 residues. The CDR3 sequence is CASGHVGNTIYF. The CDR3 DNA is TGTGCCAGTGGACACGTTGGAAACACCATATATTTT. Using reference TRBV19 and TRBJ1-3 for the parts outside the CDR3, the full variable domain is DGGITQSPKYLFRKEGQNVTLSCEQNLNHDAMYWYRQDPGQGLRLIYYSQIVNDFQKGDIAEGYSVSREKKESFPLTVTSAQKNPTAFYLCASGHVGNTIYFGEGSWLTVV.

The count of this clone is one. The V and J genes are TRBV19 and TRBJ2-7; D might be TRBD2 (6 bases). Between the trimmed V and J ends, which lost 4 bases and 3 bases, there was a span of 16 bases. Germline V lookup: CDR1 LNHDA, CDR2 SQIVND (reference sequence). CDR3 size: 15 residues. CDR3 region: CASSTYTGTVYEQYF. CDR3 sequence (DNA): TGTGCCAGTAGTACCTACACCGGGACTGTCTACGAGCAGTACTTC.

The chain recombines TRBV28 with TRBJ2-1; 9 bases fit TRBD1. Germline loops: CDR1 MDHEN, CDR2 SYDVKM. V was clipped by 3 bases and J by 8 bases; unmatched bases: 5. This CDR3 has 14 amino acids. For the CDR3, the DNA is TGTGCCAGCAGTTTGGGGACAGGGACCTATGAGCAGTTCTTC. Its translation is CASSLGTGTYEQFF. Full variable domain (rest looked up from reference TRBV28 and TRBJ2-1): DVKVTQSSRYLVKRTGEKVFLECVQDMDHENMFWYRQDPGLGLRLIYFSYDVKMKEKGDIPEGYSVSREKKERFSLILESASTNQTSMYLCASSLGTGTYEQFFGPGTRLTVL.

V usage is TRBV27 and J usage is TRBJ2-2, with TRBD2 matching over 8 bases. V dropped 6 bases and J dropped 3; count of bases not matched to a gene: 6. This CDR3 is built from 15 residues. Per the germline V gene, CDR1 is MNHEY and CDR2 is SMNVEV (reference sequence). This chain's CDR3 is CASRRGVGDTGELFF. The CDR3 DNA reads as TGTGCCAGCAGGCGGGGGGTCGGTGACACCGGGGAGCTGTTTTTT.

The chain couples TRBV5-1 to TRBJ1-5; D remains ambiguous. Looked up from germline, CDR1 is SGHRS and CDR2 is YFSETQ. V was clipped by 1 base and J by 2 bases, with 4 bases between them. This CDR3 is 13 amino acids long. DNA of the CDR3: TGCGCCAGCAGCTTGTATGGCAATCAGCCCCAGCATTTT. Translation: CASSLYGNQPQHF.

The chain carries TRBV2 and TRBJ1-4, with TRBD1 matching 7 bases. Germline V gene sequence: CDR1 SNHLY, CDR2 FYNNEI. The CDR3 runs to 17 residues. J was trimmed by 0 bases and V by 4 bases; bases with no gene match: 8. DNA of the CDR3: TGTGCCAGCAGTGGAAGACAGGGTCCCACAACTAATGAAAAACTGTTTTTT. It yields the protein CASSGRQGPTTNEKLFF. Variable domain in full (rest from reference TRBV2 and TRBJ1-4): EPEVTQTPSHQVTQMGQEVILRCVPISNHLYFYWYRQILGQKVEFLVSFYNNEISEKSEIFDDQFSVERPDGSNFTLKIRSTKLEDSAMYFCASSGRQGPTTNEKLFFGSGTQLSVL.

The V and J genes are TRBV7-3 and TRBJ2-2, with D possibly TRBD1 on 5 matching bases. The ends were cut back, 2 bases at V and 1 base at J, with 8 bases in the middle. Germline CDR1 is SGHTA and CDR2 is FQGTGA. CDR3 length: 15 residues. CDR3: CASSLGDRNTGELFF. The DNA for the CDR3 is TGTGCCAGCAGCTTAGGCGACAGGAACACCGGGGAGCTGTTTTTT. The full variable domain, its missing parts supplied by reference TRBV7-3 and TRBJ2-2, is GAGVSQTPSNKVTEKGKYVELRCDPISGHTALYWYRQSLGQGPEFLIYFQGTGAADDSGLPNDRFFAVRPEGSVSTLKIQRTERGDSAVYLCASSLGDRNTGELFFGEGSRLTVL.

V gene TRBV19 combines with J gene TRBJ1-1, with 8 bases aligning to TRBD1. The CDR3 length is 14 residues. The germline gives CDR1 LNHDA, CDR2 SQIVND (reference sequence). The V segment lost 4 bases and the J segment 6 bases; nucleotides outside the gene matches: 7. The CDR3 sequence: CASSTGQGRAEAFF. In DNA, the CDR3 is TGTGCCAGTAGTACCGGACAGGGAAGGGCTGAAGCTTTCTTT.

The chain is built from TRBV9 and TRBJ2-3; possible D gene TRBD1, 6 bases. This CDR3 comprises 18 residues. Deletions cut 4 bases from V and 2 bases from J, with 23 bases between. The germline CDR1 and CDR2 sequences are SGDLS and YYNGEE. The CDR3 nucleotides read TGTGCCAGCAGCACGTTCCAAGGGGGAGACAAGAACACAGATACGCAGTATTTT. It yields the protein CASSTFQGGDKNTDTQYF.

CDR3 nucleotide sequence: TGCGCCAGCAGTGACATGGTAGAAGAGACCCAGTACTTC. Translated: CASSDMVEETQYF. The V and J genes are TRBV10-1 and TRBJ2-5, with no clear D. The germline gives CDR1 WNHNN, CDR2 SYGVQD (reference sequence). The CDR3 is made up of 13 amino acids. The V end was cut by 3 bases, the J end by 3 bases, with 8 bases between.

This sequence joins TRBV5-1 and TRBJ2-3; 8 bases line up with TRBD1. The junction had 10 bases not matched to a gene; V was cut back by 4 bases and J by 0 bases. This CDR3 has 17 residues. Germline V gene data show CDR1 as SGHRS and CDR2 as YFSETQ. The CDR3: CASSPGPGQGSTDTQYF. CDR3 coding DNA: TGCGCCAGCAGCCCCGGTCCAGGACAGGGTAGCACAGATACGCAGTATTTT.

The chain couples TRBV25-1 to TRBJ2-2; weak D call: TRBD2 (6 bases). The germline V gene encodes CDR1 MGHDK and CDR2 SYGVNS. CDR3 length: 14 residues. V shed 5 bases and J shed 4 bases, with 11 bases lying between them. The CDR3 sequence is CASSPGLLTGELFF. In DNA form, the CDR3 reads TGTGCCAGCAGTCCGGGACTCCTCACCGGGGAGCTGTTTTTT.

This chain uses TRBV5-1 with TRBJ1-1; TRBD1 agrees at 10 bases. The germline V gene has CDR1 SGHRS and CDR2 YFSETQ. This CDR3 has 19 amino acids. Trimming cost V 6 bases and J 10 bases; bases outside gene matches: 27. CDR3 coding DNA: TGCGCCAGCACCTGGACAGGGGGGATGAGGATTTTCGAGGGCGTGGGAGCTTTCTTT. It yields the protein CASTWTGGMRIFEGVGAFF.

V and J are TRBV27 and TRBJ2-5, with a possible D match to TRBD2 (6 bases). V lost 3 bases and J 8 bases, leaving 19 bases between the germline ends. Germline V gene lookup returns CDR1 MNHEY and CDR2 SMNVEV (reference sequence). The CDR3 loop spans 15 amino acids. CDR3: CASSLAGSVAGTQYF. For the CDR3, the DNA is TGTGCCAGCAGTTTGGCCGGGAGCGTTGCGGGAACCCAGTACTTC.